These 2 T cell receptor beta chains originate from one sample sequenced in a study of blood T cell repertoires in COVID-19. The protocol was immunoSEQ multiplex PCR, while the TCRdb copy is restricted to in-frame clones and leaves out a portion. The table has around 270,000 clones, 84% seen once. Sequenced: peripheral blood. These receptors were obtained from a woman aged 40-49 years who had recovered from COVID-19.

The V and J genes are TRBV30 and TRBJ2-7; D is possibly TRBD2 (5 bases). CDR1 is GTSNPN and CDR2 is SVGIG in the germline V gene (reference sequence). The CDR3 extends over 13 amino acids. Deletions cut 1 base from V and 6 bases from J, with 13 bases between. CDR3 amino acids: CAWSDGNLAEQYF. For the CDR3, the DNA is TGTGCCTGGAGTGACGGGAACTTGGCCGAGCAGTACTTC.

The rearrangement links TRBV5-1 to TRBJ2-5; 10 bases agree with TRBD1. CDR1 is SGHRS and CDR2 is YFSETQ in the germline V gene. V shed 3 bases, J shed 5 bases, and the junction held 13 bases outside the gene matches. The CDR3 is made up of 17 amino acids. The DNA for the CDR3 is TGCGCCAGCAGCTATGGTCCCGGGACAGGGGCCGGGGAGACCCAGTACTTC. Its translation: CASSYGPGTGAGETQYF.